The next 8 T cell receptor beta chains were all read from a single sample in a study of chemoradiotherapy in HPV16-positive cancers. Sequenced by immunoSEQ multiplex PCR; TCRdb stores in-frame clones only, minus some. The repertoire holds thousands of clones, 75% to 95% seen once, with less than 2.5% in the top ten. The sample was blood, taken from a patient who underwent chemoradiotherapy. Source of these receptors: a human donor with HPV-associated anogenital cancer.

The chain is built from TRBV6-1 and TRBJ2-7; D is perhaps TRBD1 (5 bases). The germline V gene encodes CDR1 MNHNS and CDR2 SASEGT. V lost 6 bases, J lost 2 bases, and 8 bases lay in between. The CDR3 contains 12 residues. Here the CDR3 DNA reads TGTGCCAGCAGGGACACAACCTACGAGCAGTACTTC. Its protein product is CASRDTTYEQYF.

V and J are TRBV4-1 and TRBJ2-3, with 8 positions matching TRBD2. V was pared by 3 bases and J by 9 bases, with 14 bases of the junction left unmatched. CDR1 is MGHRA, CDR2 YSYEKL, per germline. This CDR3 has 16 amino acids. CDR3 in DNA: TGCGCCAGCAGCCAGGGCCAGCGGGAGAGGGGGAGGACGCAGTATTTT. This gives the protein CASSQGQRERGRTQYF.

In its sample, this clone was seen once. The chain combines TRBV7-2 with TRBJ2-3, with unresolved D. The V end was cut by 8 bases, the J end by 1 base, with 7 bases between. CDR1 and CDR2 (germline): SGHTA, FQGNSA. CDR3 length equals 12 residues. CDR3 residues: CASGKRTDTQYF. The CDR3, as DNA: TGTGCCAGCGGCAAACGCACAGATACGCAGTATTTT.

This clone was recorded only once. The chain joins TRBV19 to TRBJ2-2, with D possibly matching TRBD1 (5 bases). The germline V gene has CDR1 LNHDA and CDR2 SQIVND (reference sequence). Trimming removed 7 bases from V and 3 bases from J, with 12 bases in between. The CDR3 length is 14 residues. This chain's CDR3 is CASISIGDTGELFF. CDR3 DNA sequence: TGTGCCAGTATTAGTATAGGGGACACCGGGGAGCTGTTTTTT. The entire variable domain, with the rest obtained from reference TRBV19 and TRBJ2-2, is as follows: DGGITQSPKYLFRKEGQNVTLSCEQNLNHDAMYWYRQDPGQGLRLIYYSQIVNDFQKGDIAEGYSVSREKKESFPLTVTSAQKNPTAFYLCASISIGDTGELFFGEGSRLTVL.

The CDR3 DNA reads as TGTGCCAGTCAAAGTTCTAGGCACCCCCCCTACGAGCAGTACTTC. It yields the protein CASQSSRHPPYEQYF. V is TRBV7-2 and J is TRBJ2-7; D gene unclear. This CDR3 has 15 amino acids. The ends were cut back, 9 bases at V and 2 bases at J, with 20 bases in the middle. Germline lookup yields CDR1 SGHTA and CDR2 FQGNSA.

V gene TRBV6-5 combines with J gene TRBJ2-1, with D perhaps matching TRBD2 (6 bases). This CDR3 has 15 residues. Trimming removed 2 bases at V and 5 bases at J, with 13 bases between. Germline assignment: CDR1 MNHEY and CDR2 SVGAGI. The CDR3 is CASSYEAGTNNEQFF. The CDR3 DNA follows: TGTGCCAGCAGTTACGAGGCGGGAACAAACAATGAGCAGTTCTTC.

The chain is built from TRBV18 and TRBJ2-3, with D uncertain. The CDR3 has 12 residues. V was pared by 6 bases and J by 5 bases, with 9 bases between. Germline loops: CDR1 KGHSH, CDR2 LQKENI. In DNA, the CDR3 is TGTGCCAGCTCCGCATGGGGAGATACGCAGTATTTT. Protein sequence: CASSAWGDTQYF.

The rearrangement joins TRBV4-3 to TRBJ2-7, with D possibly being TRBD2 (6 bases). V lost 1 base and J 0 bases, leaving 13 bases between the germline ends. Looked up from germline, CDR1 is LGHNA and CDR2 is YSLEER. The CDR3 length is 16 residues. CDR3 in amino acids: CASSQAPPGLSYEQYF. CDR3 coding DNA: TGCGCCAGCAGCCAAGCACCACCGGGACTCTCCTACGAGCAGTACTTC.